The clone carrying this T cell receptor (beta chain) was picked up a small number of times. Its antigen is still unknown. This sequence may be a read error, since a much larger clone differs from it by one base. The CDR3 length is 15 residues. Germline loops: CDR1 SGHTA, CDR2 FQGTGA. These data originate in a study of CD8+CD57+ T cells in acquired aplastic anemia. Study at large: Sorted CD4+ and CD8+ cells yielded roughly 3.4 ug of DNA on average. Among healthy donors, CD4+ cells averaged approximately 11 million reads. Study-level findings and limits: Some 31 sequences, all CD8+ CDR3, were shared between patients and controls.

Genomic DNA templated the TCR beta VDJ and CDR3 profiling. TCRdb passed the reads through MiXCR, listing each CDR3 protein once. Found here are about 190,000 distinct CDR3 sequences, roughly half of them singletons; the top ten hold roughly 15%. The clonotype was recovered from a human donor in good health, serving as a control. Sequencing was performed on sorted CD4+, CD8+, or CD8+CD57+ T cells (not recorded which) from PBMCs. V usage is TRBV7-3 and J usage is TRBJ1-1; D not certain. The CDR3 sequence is CASSQVSTLGTEALF. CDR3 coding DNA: TGTGCCAGCAGCCAAGTATCAACTCTAGGCACTGAAGCTTTATTT.